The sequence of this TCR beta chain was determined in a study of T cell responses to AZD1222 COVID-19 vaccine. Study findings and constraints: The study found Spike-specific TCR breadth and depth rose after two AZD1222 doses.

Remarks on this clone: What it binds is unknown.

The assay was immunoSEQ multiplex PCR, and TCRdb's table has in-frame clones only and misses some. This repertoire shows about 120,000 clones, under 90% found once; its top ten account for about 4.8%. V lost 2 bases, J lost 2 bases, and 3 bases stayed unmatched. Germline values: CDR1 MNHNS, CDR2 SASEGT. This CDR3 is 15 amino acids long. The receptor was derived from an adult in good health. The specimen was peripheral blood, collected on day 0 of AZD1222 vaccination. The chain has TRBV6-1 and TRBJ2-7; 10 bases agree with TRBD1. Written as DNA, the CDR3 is TGTGCCAGCAGTGAACCCGGGACAGGGGCCTACGAGCAGTACTTC. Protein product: CASSEPGTGAYEQYF.